The next 27 T cell receptor beta chains were all read from a single sample in a study of cytomegalovirus exposure and HLA in healthy donors. 60 Vbeta and 13 Jbeta primers were used in PCR. The method was immunoSEQ multiplex PCR; TCRdb's version includes in-frame clones alone and lacks a portion of them. The sample includes 300,000 or so clones, just under 85% of them seen just once. The material sequenced was PBMCs. These receptors were taken from a woman between 40 and 55 years old in good health and CMV-seropositive.

CDR3 loop: CASSGSGNQPQHF. DNA of the CDR3: TGTGCCAGCAGTGGTAGCGGTAATCAGCCCCAGCATTTT. J is TRBJ1-5 and V is TRBV6-5; no clear D gene. V was shortened by 5 bases and J by 4 bases, with 9 bases between the two germline ends. The CDR3 spans 13 residues. The germline CDR1 and CDR2 sequences are MNHEY and SVGAGI.

This clone has a count of ten or more. V is TRBV25-1 and J is TRBJ2-7, with a weak D call TRBD2 (6 bases). With 1 base removed from V and 4 bases from J, the gap between germline ends came to 11 bases. The length of the CDR3 is 14 residues. From germline, CDR1 is MGHDK and CDR2 SYGVNS. The CDR3 bases are TGTGCCAGCAGTGAATCATCGGGGGTTTACGAGCAGTACTTC. Translated, it gives CASSESSGVYEQYF.

The gene calls are TRBV7-9 and TRBJ2-6; perhaps TRBD1 as D (6 bases). V dropped 7 bases and J dropped 10 bases, with 23 bases sitting between them. The length of the CDR3 is 16 residues. Germline V gene sequence: CDR1 SEHNR, CDR2 FQNEAQ (reference sequence). The DNA of the CDR3 is TGTGCCAGCACCTCCGCGACGCCCGGGACAAGGAACGTCCTGACTTTC. Residues: CASTSATPGTRNVLTF.

This chain's CDR3 is CASSLAAGAVRNEQFF. DNA of the CDR3: TGTGCCAGCAGCTTAGCGGCGGGAGCGGTTAGAAATGAGCAGTTCTTC. The gene calls are TRBV7-6 and TRBJ2-1; 7 bases are a match to TRBD2. CDR3 length: 16 residues. Trimming took 0 bases from V and 7 from J; bases not matched to a gene: 9. Per the germline V gene, CDR1 is SGHVS and CDR2 is FNYEAQ.

This chain uses TRBV5-1 with TRBJ1-1; 7 bases fit TRBD1. The CDR3 contains 13 residues. CDR1 SGHRS and CDR2 YFSETQ come from the germline V gene. The V and J ends lost 0 bases and 8 bases, in that order; junction bases with no gene match: 4. CDR3 loop: CASSLAGTDEAFF. In nucleotides, the CDR3 is TGCGCCAGCAGCTTGGCAGGGACAGACGAAGCTTTCTTT.

The chain links TRBV2 to TRBJ1-1, with 8 positions matching TRBD1. The V gene's germline CDR1 is SNHLY and CDR2 FYNNEI. There are 13 residues in the CDR3. After removal of 3 bases from V and 11 bases from J, the junction contained 8 bases not matched to a gene. CDR3 coding DNA: TGTGCCAGCAGTGACGGACAGGGCAGAAGGGCTTTCTTT. It specifies CASSDGQGRRAFF.

The chain has TRBV5-1 and TRBJ1-1; 10 bases map to TRBD1. Germline V CDR1 and CDR2: SGHRS, YFSETQ. The CDR3 runs to 14 residues. V trimming: 3 bases; J trimming: 4 bases; junction bases outside the gene matches: 3. The CDR3 region is CASSWGDRGTEAFF. The CDR3 bases are TGCGCCAGCAGCTGGGGGGACAGGGGCACTGAAGCTTTCTTT.

This clone has only one observation. CDR3 loop: CASRDIPGELFF. CDR3 bases: TGTGCCAGCCGGGACATCCCCGGGGAGCTGTTTTTT. The chain combines TRBV27 with TRBJ2-2; D perhaps matches TRBD1 (6 bases). This CDR3 spans 12 amino acids. CDR1 and CDR2 (germline): MNHEY, SMNVEV (reference sequence). The V end was cut by 8 bases, the J end by 6 bases, with 10 bases between.

This clone was seen more than once but under ten times. The V gene is TRBV18, the J gene TRBJ1-1, with TRBD1 as a possible D gene (6 bases). The germline V gene encodes CDR1 KGHSH and CDR2 LQKENI. This CDR3 is built from 14 residues. V lost 3 bases and J lost 5, with 13 bases in between. CDR3 coding DNA: TGTGCCAGCTCACCGTCAGGGGCGGGTACTGAAGCTTTCTTT. Its protein product is CASSPSGAGTEAFF.

This clone showed up just a few times. The chain carries TRBV27 and TRBJ2-5; TRBD2 agrees at 10 bases. The DNA end favors TRBJ2-7, so the J call may be wrong. Germline CDR1 is MNHEY and CDR2 is SMNVEV (reference sequence). The CDR3 loop spans 15 amino acids. The DNA for the CDR3 is TGTGCCAGCAGTTTATCCGGGACTAGCGCCTACGAGCAGTACTTC. Protein: CASSLSGTSAYEQYF.

This chain uses TRBV4-2 with TRBJ1-6, with 9 bases identical to TRBD1. J lost 9 bases, V lost 0 bases, and 3 bases had no gene match. CDR1 and CDR2 (germline): LGHNA, YNFKEQ. The CDR3 consists of 15 residues. CDR3 region: CASSQDPGQGSPLHF. In DNA, the CDR3 is TGTGCCAGCAGCCAAGATCCGGGACAGGGTTCACCCCTCCACTTT.

This clone has only a few counts. The V and J genes are TRBV28 and TRBJ2-7; 7 bases line up with TRBD1. Germline CDR1 MDHEN, CDR2 SYDVKM. The CDR3 loop spans 16 amino acids. Unmatched junction bases numbered 11, after V lost 6 bases and J lost 0 bases. The CDR3 nucleotides are TGTGCCAGCAGCTACGAAAGGGACAGACTCTCCTACGAGCAGTACTTC. Amino acid sequence: CASSYERDRLSYEQYF.

This chain joins TRBV7-3 and TRBJ2-5; D might be TRBD1 (6 bases). Germline CDR1 reads SGHTA; CDR2 reads FQGTGA. V lost 5 bases and J lost 2, with 15 bases in between. CDR3 length equals 15 residues. CDR3 in amino acids: CASSQGTKGQETQYF. The CDR3 bases are TGTGCCAGCAGCCAAGGGACAAAGGGGCAAGAGACCCAGTACTTC.

The chain employs TRBV15 and TRBJ1-1; 8 positions agree with TRBD1. V was pared by 3 bases and J by 5 bases, with 8 bases of the junction left unmatched. The germline V gene encodes CDR1 LNHNV and CDR2 YYDKDF (reference sequence). This CDR3 comprises 15 residues. In nucleotides, the CDR3 is TGTGCCACCAGCAGTCACAGGGGGGTTGGAACTGAAGCTTTCTTT. Translation: CATSSHRGVGTEAFF. Filled out from reference TRBV15 and TRBJ1-1, the complete variable domain reads DAMVIQNPRYQVTQFGKPVTLSCSQTLNHNVMYWYQQKSSQAPKLLFHYYDKDFNNEADTPDNFQSRRPNTSFCFLDIRSPGLGDTAMYLCATSSHRGVGTEAFFGQGTRLTVV.

V usage is TRBV2 and J usage is TRBJ2-5, with a tentative D call TRBD2 (5 bases). Matching the DNA end better, TRBJ2-7 makes the J call doubtful. Germline CDR1 reads SNHLY; CDR2 reads FYNNEI. The length of the CDR3 is 12 residues. The CDR3 is CASIGRTYEQYF. The CDR3 DNA reads as TGTGCCAGCATTGGGAGAACCTACGAGCAGTACTTC.

The genes are TRBV18 and TRBJ2-1; D possibly corresponds to TRBD1 (6 bases). Germline loops: CDR1 KGHSH, CDR2 LQKENI. V was cut by 3 bases and J by 4 bases, with 13 bases left in between. This CDR3 region has 15 residues. The chain's CDR3 is CASSPGGQGYNEQFF. The CDR3 DNA is TGTGCCAGCTCACCGGGTGGGCAGGGGTACAATGAGCAGTTCTTC.

This chain connects TRBV5-8 to TRBJ2-7; 8 nucleotides align to TRBD2. This CDR3 region has 15 residues. Looked up from germline, CDR1 is SGHTS and CDR2 is YDEGEE. Unmatched junction bases numbered 7, after V lost 1 base and J lost 4 bases. The CDR3 loop reads CASSLTSGLTYEQYF. The DNA of the CDR3 is TGTGCCAGCAGCTTGACTAGCGGCTTAACGTACGAGCAGTACTTC.

The chain has TRBV19 and TRBJ2-5; the D gene is possibly TRBD1 (5 bases). The DNA end lines up better with TRBJ2-7; the J call may be wrong. Germline loops: CDR1 LNHDA, CDR2 SQIVND (reference sequence). CDR3 length: 15 residues. In DNA, the CDR3 is TGTGCCAGTAGTATAGATACCCAGGGAACCTACGAGCAGTACTTC. This codes for CASSIDTQGTYEQYF.

A few counts support this clone. This sequence joins TRBV28 and TRBJ2-7, with D unresolved. The CDR3 has 15 amino acids. Germline CDR1 is MDHEN and CDR2 is SYDVKM. The V end was cut by 4 bases, the J end by 0 bases, with 13 bases between. The CDR3 sequence is CASSSTVLVSYEQYF. The CDR3 DNA sequence: TGTGCCAGCAGTTCCACGGTGTTAGTCTCCTACGAGCAGTACTTC.

The chain links TRBV18 to TRBJ1-4, with 10 bases aligning to TRBD1. The CDR3 is 15 amino acids. CDR1 KGHSH and CDR2 LQKENI come from the germline V gene. V trimming: 5 bases; J trimming: 7 bases; junction bases outside the gene matches: 7. CDR3 coding DNA: TGTGCCAGCTCAAGGGACAGGGGATCTTTTGAAAAACTGTTTTTT. Protein product: CASSRDRGSFEKLFF.

The chain's CDR3 is CASSLGTAYQETQYF. CDR3 coding DNA: TGTGCCAGCAGCCTGGGGACTGCGTACCAAGAGACCCAGTACTTC. The chain has TRBV7-3 and TRBJ2-5, with a weak D call TRBD2 (6 bases). V was shortened by 5 bases and J by 0 bases, with 13 bases between the two germline ends. The CDR3 is 15 residues long. Looked up from germline, CDR1 is SGHTA and CDR2 is FQGTGA.

The V and J genes are TRBV6-1 and TRBJ2-4; 13 bases are a match to TRBD2. The CDR3 extends over 17 amino acids. Germline loops: CDR1 MNHNS, CDR2 SASEGT. V trimming: 4 bases; J trimming: 3 bases; junction bases outside the gene matches: 6. The CDR3 sequence is CASSAGLAGIIKNIQYF. The CDR3 bases are TGTGCCAGCAGTGCGGGACTAGCGGGAATAATCAAAAACATTCAGTACTTC.

J is TRBJ1-6 and V is TRBV15; D is unresolved. CDR1 and CDR2 (germline): LNHNV, YYDKDF (reference sequence). This CDR3 is 16 amino acids long. Trimming cost V 0 bases and J 7 bases, with 13 bases left between them. This CDR3 is CATSREATRENSPLHF. The CDR3 nucleotides are TGTGCCACCAGCAGAGAGGCCACGAGGGAGAATTCACCCCTCCACTTT.

This clone was observed a few times. This chain uses TRBV6-1 with TRBJ1-5; 10 positions match TRBD1. The CDR3 has 15 residues. V lost 5 bases, J lost 5 bases, and 6 bases stayed unmatched. Per germline, CDR1 MNHNS and CDR2 SASEGT. As DNA, the CDR3 is TGTGCCAGCAGTCCTGACAGGGGGCTCGATCAGCCCCAGCATTTT. Translation: CASSPDRGLDQPQHF.

A few counts support this clone. The chain is built from TRBV4-3 and TRBJ2-3; 11 nucleotides agree with TRBD2. Germline CDR1 and CDR2: LGHNA and YSLEER. V shed 0 bases and J 0 bases; nucleotides not matched to a gene: 8. The CDR3 totals 19 residues. This chain's CDR3 is CASSQDRTSGYTSTDTQYF. Written as DNA, the CDR3 is TGCGCCAGCAGCCAAGATCGGACTAGCGGGTACACTAGCACAGATACGCAGTATTTT.

The chain couples TRBV4-2 to TRBJ1-1, with D possibly TRBD1 on 5 matching bases. The V gene lost 2 bases and the J gene lost 1 base, with 8 bases spanning the gap. The CDR3 has 14 amino acids. Germline V CDR1 and CDR2: LGHNA, YNFKEQ. CDR3 nucleotide sequence: TGTGCCAGCAGCCAAATACAGGAGAACACTGAAGCTTTCTTT. Protein sequence: CASSQIQENTEAFF.

The chain links TRBV12-5 to TRBJ2-1; weak D call: TRBD2 (5 bases). Trimming shortened V by 5 bases and J by 0 bases, and 14 bases separated the two germline ends. The V gene's germline CDR1 is LGHNT and CDR2 FRNRAP. The CDR3 spans 16 residues. The CDR3 nucleotides read TGTGCTAGTGGTCTCCCACAAGGGAGCTCCTACAATGAGCAGTTCTTC. Translating gives CASGLPQGSSYNEQFF. Full variable domain (missing parts from reference TRBV12-5 and TRBJ2-1): DARVTQTPRHKVTEMGQEVTMRCQPILGHNTVFWYRQTMMQGLELLAYFRNRAPLDDSGMPKDRFSAEMPDATLATLKIQPSEPRDSAVYFCASGLPQGSSYNEQFFGPGTRLTVL.